This T cell receptor (beta chain) originates from a study (dated by TCRdb to the mid-2010s). Background on the whole study: Whether tumor-infiltrating Tregs in breast cancer are recruited from blood Tregs or converted in situ from other CD4+ T cell subsets was tested.

Amplification of full-length TCR variable regions was done by 5' RACE PCR using constant-region reverse primers, and this step was followed by semi-nested PCR with Nested Universal Primer A. The ReliaPrep RNA Cell Miniprep System was used to extract total RNA, which was then reverse transcribed into 5'RACE-ready cDNA with the SMARTer RACE 5'/3' Kit. Full-length TCR alpha and beta libraries were barcoded with multiplex adaptors and sequenced on an Illumina MiSeq. Per the source publication's procedure: For each of nine subset-tissue groups, sequencing data from the five patients were combined, and the groups were compared by unsupervised clustering of TCR gene usage. The Morisita-Horn index, with shared sequences weighted by their contribution to each repertoire, was used to calculate repertoire similarity. TCRdb handled the public reads itself, with Q25 trimming in fastp and clone calling in MiXCR, and kept productive beta chains. For every CDR3 protein sequence, its rows merge into one entry that carries the most common genes and DNA. The V and J calls and clone size are TCRdb's, not the authors'. This sample is represented by some 8,700 distinct CDR3 sequences; roughly 15% of them were singletons. The ten most abundant clones make up 3.5% of the sample.

Memory CD4+ T cells were isolated as CD4+CD45RO+CD25- cells. Tregs, naive and memory CD4+ T cells from tumor, blood and ipsilateral draining lymph nodes of a few breast cancer patients underwent full-length TCR alpha and beta sequencing. Ficoll density gradient centrifugation was used to isolate mononuclear cells from either lymph nodes or about 49 ml of peripheral blood. FACS confirmed that the sorted cell populations were more than 90% pure. Beyond this particular receptor, the publication reports: Tumor-infiltrating Treg TCR alpha and beta sequences overlapped most with tumor naive CD4+ T cells, then with blood naive CD4+ T cells. In terms of TCR gene usage, tumor memory CD4+ T cells clustered together with blood and lymph node memory CD4+ cells, as well as with lymph node naive CD4+ cells. Validation in the larger cohort was restricted to a single TCR beta V-J rearrangement rather than whole repertoires.

In the case of this clonotype: Its antigen remains unidentified. One end of the junction varies from germline; a read error may be responsible.

CDR1 and CDR2 are drawn from the germline V gene: SQVTM, ANQGSEA. CDR3 length: 15 amino acids, cysteine to phenylalanine. The entry retains the CDR3 DNA only, 45 bases that are in frame from base 1. Here the chain combines TRBV29-1 and TRBJ2-2; 10 middle bases align to TRBD2. The receptor was isolated from a female donor with breast cancer. Sample: memory CD4+ T cells sorted from blood. The sample's cell subset or site, from its label and the paper: memory CD4+ T cells, CD4+CD45RO+CD25-. Here the CDR3 is given as CSVGWSSGSSGELFF. The DNA sequence reads TGCAGTGTTGGGTGGTCTAGCGGGAGTAGCGGGGAGCTGTTTTTT.